This paragraph reports one T cell receptor beta chain. The data were obtained in a study of control samples from healthy donors and cancer patients. CDR1 is MDHEN, CDR2 SYDVKM, per germline. The junction had 9 bases not matched to a gene; V was cut back by 6 bases and J by 6 bases. The CDR3 contains 14 residues. Using immunoSEQ multiplex PCR, the repertoire was profiled, and TCRdb retains in-frame clones only, with some absent. Here the sample spans roughly 100,000 clones, 83% being singletons. This clonotype originated in a woman aged 45 to 65 in good health. The chain links TRBV28 to TRBJ2-7, with 9 bases identical to TRBD1. Sequencing was performed on blood. As DNA, the CDR3 is TGTGCCAGCAGGCACAGGGGGCAGGTATCCGAGCAGTACTTC. Protein sequence: CASRHRGQVSEQYF.